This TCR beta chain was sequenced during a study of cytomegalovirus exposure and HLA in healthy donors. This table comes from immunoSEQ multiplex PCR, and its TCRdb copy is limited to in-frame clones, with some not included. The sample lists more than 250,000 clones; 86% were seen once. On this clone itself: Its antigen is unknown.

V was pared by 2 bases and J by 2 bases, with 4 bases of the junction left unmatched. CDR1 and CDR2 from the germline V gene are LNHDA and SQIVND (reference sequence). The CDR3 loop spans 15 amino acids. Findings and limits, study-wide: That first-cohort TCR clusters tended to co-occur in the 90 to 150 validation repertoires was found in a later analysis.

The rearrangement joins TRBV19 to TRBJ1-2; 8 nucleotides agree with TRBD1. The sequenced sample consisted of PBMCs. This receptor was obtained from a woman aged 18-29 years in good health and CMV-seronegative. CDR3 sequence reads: CASSIPWDRNYGYTF. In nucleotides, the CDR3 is TGTGCCAGTAGTATACCTTGGGACAGGAACTATGGCTACACCTTC.